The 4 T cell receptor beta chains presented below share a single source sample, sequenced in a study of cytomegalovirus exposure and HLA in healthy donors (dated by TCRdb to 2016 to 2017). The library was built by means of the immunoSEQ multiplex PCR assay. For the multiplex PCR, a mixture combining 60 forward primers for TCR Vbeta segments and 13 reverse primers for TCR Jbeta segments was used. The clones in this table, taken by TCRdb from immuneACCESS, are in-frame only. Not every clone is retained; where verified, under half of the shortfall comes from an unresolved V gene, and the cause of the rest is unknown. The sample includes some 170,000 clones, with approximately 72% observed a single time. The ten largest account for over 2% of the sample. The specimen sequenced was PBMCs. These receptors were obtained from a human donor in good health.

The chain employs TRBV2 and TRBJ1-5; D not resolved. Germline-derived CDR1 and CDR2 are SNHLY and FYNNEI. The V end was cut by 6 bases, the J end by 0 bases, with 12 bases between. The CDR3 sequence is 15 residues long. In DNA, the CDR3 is TGTGCCAGCAGGTGGGAGGGTTATAGCAATCAGCCCCAGCATTTT. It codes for CASRWEGYSNQPQHF.

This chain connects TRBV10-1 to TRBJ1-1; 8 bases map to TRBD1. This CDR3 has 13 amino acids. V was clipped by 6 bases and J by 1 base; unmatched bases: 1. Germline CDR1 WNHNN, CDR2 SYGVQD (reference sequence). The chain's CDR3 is CASRGQGNTEAFF. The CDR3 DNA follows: TGCGCCAGCAGAGGACAGGGGAACACTGAAGCTTTCTTT.

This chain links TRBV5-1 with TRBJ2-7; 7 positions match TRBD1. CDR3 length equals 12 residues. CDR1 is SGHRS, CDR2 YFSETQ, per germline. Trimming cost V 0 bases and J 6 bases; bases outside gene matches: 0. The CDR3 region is CASSLDRGEQYF. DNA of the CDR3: TGCGCCAGCAGCTTGGACAGGGGCGAGCAGTACTTC.

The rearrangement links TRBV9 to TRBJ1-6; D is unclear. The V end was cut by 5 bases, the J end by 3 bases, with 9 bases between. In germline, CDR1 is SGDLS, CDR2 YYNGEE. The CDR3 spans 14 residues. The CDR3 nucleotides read TGTGCCAGCAGTCAGAGCGGCTATAATTCACCCCTCCACTTT. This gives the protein CASSQSGYNSPLHF.